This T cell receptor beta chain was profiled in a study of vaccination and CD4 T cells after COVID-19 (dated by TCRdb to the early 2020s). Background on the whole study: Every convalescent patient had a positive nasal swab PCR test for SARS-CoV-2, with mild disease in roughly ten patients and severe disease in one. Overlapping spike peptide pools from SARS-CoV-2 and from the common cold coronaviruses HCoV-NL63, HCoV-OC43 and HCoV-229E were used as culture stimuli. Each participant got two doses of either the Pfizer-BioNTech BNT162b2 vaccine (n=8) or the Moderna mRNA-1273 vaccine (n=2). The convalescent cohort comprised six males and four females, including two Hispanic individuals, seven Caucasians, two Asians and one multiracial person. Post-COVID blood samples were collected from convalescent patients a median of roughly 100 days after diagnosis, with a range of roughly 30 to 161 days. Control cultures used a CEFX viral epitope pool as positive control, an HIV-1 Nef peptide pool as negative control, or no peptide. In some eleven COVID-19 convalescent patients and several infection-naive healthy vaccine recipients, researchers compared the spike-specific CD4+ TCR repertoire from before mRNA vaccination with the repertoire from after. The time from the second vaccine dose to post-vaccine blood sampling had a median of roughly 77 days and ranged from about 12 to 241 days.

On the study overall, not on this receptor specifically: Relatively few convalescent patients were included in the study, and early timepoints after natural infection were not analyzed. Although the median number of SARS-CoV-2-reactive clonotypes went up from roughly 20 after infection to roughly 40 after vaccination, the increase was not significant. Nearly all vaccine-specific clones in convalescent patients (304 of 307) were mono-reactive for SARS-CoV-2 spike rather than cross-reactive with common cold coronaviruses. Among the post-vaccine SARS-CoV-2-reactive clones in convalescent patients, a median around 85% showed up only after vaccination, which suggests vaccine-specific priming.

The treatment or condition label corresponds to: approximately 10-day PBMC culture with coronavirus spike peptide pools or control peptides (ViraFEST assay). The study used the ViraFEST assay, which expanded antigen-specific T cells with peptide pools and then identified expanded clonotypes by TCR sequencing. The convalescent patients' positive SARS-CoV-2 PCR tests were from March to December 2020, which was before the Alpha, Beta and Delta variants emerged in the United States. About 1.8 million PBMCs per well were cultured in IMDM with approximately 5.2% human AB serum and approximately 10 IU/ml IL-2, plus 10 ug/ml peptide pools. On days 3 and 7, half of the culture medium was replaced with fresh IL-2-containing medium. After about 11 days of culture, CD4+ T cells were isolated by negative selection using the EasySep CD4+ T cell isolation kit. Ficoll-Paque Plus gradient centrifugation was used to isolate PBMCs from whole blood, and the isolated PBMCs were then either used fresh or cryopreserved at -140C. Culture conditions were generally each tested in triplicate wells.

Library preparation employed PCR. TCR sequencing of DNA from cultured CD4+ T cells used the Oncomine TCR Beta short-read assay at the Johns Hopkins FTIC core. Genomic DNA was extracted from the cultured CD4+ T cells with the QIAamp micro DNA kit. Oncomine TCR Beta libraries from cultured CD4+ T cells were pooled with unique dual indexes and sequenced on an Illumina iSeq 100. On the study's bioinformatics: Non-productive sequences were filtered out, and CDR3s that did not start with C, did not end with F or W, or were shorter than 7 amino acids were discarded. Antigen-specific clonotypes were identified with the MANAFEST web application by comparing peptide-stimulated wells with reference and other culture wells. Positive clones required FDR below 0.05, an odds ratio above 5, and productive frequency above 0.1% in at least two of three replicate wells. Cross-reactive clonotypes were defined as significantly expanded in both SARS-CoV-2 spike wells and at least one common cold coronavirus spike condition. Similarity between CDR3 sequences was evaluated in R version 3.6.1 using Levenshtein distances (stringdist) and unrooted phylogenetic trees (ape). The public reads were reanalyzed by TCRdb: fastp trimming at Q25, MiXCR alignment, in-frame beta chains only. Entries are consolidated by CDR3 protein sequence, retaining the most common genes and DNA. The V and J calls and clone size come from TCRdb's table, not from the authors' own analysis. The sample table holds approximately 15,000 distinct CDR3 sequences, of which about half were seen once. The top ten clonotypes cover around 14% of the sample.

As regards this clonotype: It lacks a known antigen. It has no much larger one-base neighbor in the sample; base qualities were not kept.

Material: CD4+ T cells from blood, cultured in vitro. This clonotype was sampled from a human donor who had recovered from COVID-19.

Here the CDR3 is given as CASSYRSAYNEQFF. The base sequence is TGTGCCAGCAGTTACAGATCAGCCTACAATGAGCAGTTCTTC. The chain links TRBV6-5 with TRBJ2-1; no D gene can be assigned with confidence. V is pared back by 2 bases and J by 2 bases, with 7 bases lying between the germline termini. The germline V gene supplies CDR1 MNHEY and CDR2 SVGAGI. Spanning cysteine to phenylalanine, the CDR3 consists of 14 amino acids. The only DNA kept is the CDR3, 42 bases in frame from the first base.